A selection of T cell receptor beta chains follows, all from one sample in a study of blood T cell repertoires in COVID-19. Using immunoSEQ multiplex PCR, the repertoire was profiled, and TCRdb retains in-frame clones only, with some absent. The repertoire includes about 58,000 clones, roughly 79% of them detected once, and nearly 5% sits in the top ten. The sequenced material came from peripheral blood. These receptors were collected from a human donor in a cohort sampled during active COVID-19. CDR3s include the opening cysteine and the closing phenylalanine or tryptophan. Fields, in order: J gene, D gene, V gene, CDR3 protein. D genes are given only for firm matches.

j_call: TRBJ2-7; d_call: NA; v_call: TRBV21-1; cdr3_aa: CASTQGGAMPTYEQYF
j_call: TRBJ2-7; d_call: NA; v_call: TRBV5-4; cdr3_aa: CASSLEGDGYEQYF
j_call: TRBJ1-5; d_call: NA; v_call: TRBV4-1; cdr3_aa: CASRPQVNSNQPQHF
j_call: TRBJ2-3; d_call: TRBD2; v_call: TRBV7-2; cdr3_aa: CASSLAGTSGSDTQYF
j_call: TRBJ2-7; d_call: NA; v_call: TRBV21-1; cdr3_aa: CASSKAERSPHDEQYF
j_call: TRBJ2-7; d_call: TRBD1; v_call: TRBV28; cdr3_aa: CASSLPIRQGTYEQYF
j_call: TRBJ1-5; d_call: TRBD1; v_call: TRBV30; cdr3_aa: CAWSTTGGQPQHF
j_call: TRBJ1-2; d_call: NA; v_call: TRBV5-1; cdr3_aa: CASSLGGSYGYTF
j_call: TRBJ2-7; d_call: TRBD2; v_call: TRBV19; cdr3_aa: CASSLTSGTTYEQYF
j_call: TRBJ2-1; d_call: TRBD2; v_call: TRBV28; cdr3_aa: CASSSPLTSGGTYNEQFF
j_call: TRBJ1-1; d_call: TRBD1; v_call: TRBV19; cdr3_aa: CASSIRGQGRGAFF
j_call: TRBJ1-1; d_call: NA; v_call: TRBV5-8; cdr3_aa: CASSLLVPGTNTEAFF
j_call: TRBJ1-2; d_call: NA; v_call: TRBV5-5; cdr3_aa: CASSTGIYYGYTF
j_call: TRBJ1-1; d_call: NA; v_call: TRBV30; cdr3_aa: CAWDRYGDTEAFF
j_call: TRBJ2-7; d_call: TRBD1; v_call: TRBV6-5; cdr3_aa: CASSFGTGGVYEQYF
j_call: TRBJ1-4; d_call: TRBD1; v_call: TRBV28; cdr3_aa: CASSPGDRDEKLFF
j_call: TRBJ2-7; d_call: NA; v_call: TRBV25-1; cdr3_aa: CASSRGGGGAFEQYF
j_call: TRBJ1-2; d_call: TRBD1; v_call: TRBV30; cdr3_aa: CAWSGGTGYGYTF
j_call: TRBJ2-1; d_call: NA; v_call: TRBV11-2; cdr3_aa: CASSSRKDSYNEQFF
j_call: TRBJ1-5; d_call: NA; v_call: TRBV6-6; cdr3_aa: CASSYGGGNQPQHF
j_call: TRBJ1-2; d_call: NA; v_call: TRBV9; cdr3_aa: CASIELYGYTF
j_call: TRBJ2-7; d_call: TRBD2; v_call: TRBV6-6; cdr3_aa: CASRTDPAGGMEYF
j_call: TRBJ1-4; d_call: TRBD1; v_call: TRBV4-3; cdr3_aa: CASSQDQGANEKLFF
j_call: TRBJ1-1; d_call: NA; v_call: TRBV5-4; cdr3_aa: CASSLVAGVGEAFF
j_call: TRBJ1-5; d_call: NA; v_call: TRBV19; cdr3_aa: CASSIPVGQYSNQPQHF
j_call: TRBJ1-1; d_call: TRBD1; v_call: TRBV5-1; cdr3_aa: CASSHDRANTEAFF
j_call: TRBJ2-6; d_call: NA; v_call: TRBV27; cdr3_aa: CASSGGRGGRGANVLTF
j_call: TRBJ2-7; d_call: NA; v_call: TRBV7-9; cdr3_aa: CASSFTGVSYEQYF
j_call: TRBJ2-7; d_call: TRBD1; v_call: TRBV11-2; cdr3_aa: CASSLGTGGVKSYEQYF
j_call: TRBJ2-7; d_call: NA; v_call: TRBV5-1; cdr3_aa: CASSLAWGDDEQYF
j_call: TRBJ1-4; d_call: TRBD1; v_call: TRBV18; cdr3_aa: CASSPPNPRSGPGQGVGKLFF
j_call: TRBJ2-7; d_call: NA; v_call: TRBV21-1; cdr3_aa: CASSKIWDRGPDSFYEQYF
j_call: TRBJ1-1; d_call: TRBD1; v_call: TRBV19; cdr3_aa: CASVTGETEAFF